Below, one T cell receptor (beta chain) is given with its context. Germline lookup yields CDR1 SGHAT and CDR2 FQNNGV. Trimming cost V 1 base and J 2 bases; bases outside gene matches: 7. The CDR3 contains 17 residues. The method was immunoSEQ multiplex PCR; TCRdb's version includes in-frame clones alone and lacks a portion of them. The top ten hold 5% to 6% of the sample, which has 45,000 to 60,000 clones, about nine tenths seen once. The record originates from a study of OX40 agonist ivuxolimab in advanced cancers. Overall study: The study treated patients with ivuxolimab, an agonistic anti-OX40 (CD134) antibody. Mean age about 60 years, range about 20 to 85; approximately 80% male.

The sequence was collected from an adult with an advanced solid tumor such as melanoma, head and neck, liver or kidney cancer. Sequenced material: CD4+ or CD8+ T cells sorted from blood, taken in a trial of the OX40 agonist ivuxolimab. V is TRBV11-2 and J is TRBJ2-7, with TRBD2 identical over 11 bases. CDR3 sequence (DNA): TGTGCCAGCAGCTTAGTCTCGGCGGGACTAGCGGCCTACGAGCAGTACTTC. This gives the protein CASSLVSAGLAAYEQYF.